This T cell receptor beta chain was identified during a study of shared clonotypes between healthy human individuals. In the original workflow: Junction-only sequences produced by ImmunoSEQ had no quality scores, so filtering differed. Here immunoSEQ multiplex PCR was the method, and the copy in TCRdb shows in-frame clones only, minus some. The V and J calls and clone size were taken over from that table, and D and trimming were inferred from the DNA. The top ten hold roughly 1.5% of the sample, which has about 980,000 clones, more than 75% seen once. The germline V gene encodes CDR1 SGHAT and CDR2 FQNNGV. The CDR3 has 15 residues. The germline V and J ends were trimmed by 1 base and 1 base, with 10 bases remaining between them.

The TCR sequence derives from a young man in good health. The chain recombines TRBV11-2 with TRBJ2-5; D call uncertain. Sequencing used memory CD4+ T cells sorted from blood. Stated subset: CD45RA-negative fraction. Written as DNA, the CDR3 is TGTGCCAGCAGCTTAGCAGGAGCGACCCAAGAGACCCAGTACTTC. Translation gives CASSLAGATQETQYF.